This TCR beta chain was sequenced for a study of blood T cells in healthy people across ages (dated by TCRdb to the mid-2010s). With respect to the entire study: In model experiments, template switching captured about one uniquely barcoded TCR beta cDNA molecule for every two T cells. To avoid experimental bias, donors of different ages were randomly spread across the sequencing lanes. The study measured age-related changes in TCR beta repertoire diversity using deep sequencing normalized with unique cDNA molecular identifiers. Using the same blood draw, the study looked at two additional independent replicas of 1 million unique cDNA reads for two donors, one aged 18 to 30 and the other aged 80 or older. The donors were divided into four age groups: young (average around 16 years), middle-aged (approximately 42), aged (approximately 64) and long-lived (more than 75). Overall study results and their limits: Compared with the aged group, the long-lived group had more naive CD4+ T cells, fewer expanded clones and increased TCR diversity, suggesting age selection. Donor CMV infection status was unknown, potentially confounding age-related changes in expanded clonotypes. Observed TCR beta diversity per million T cells fell roughly linearly with age, and a significant reduction was already apparent by age about 36. There was a strong correlation between observed TCR beta diversity and the percentage of naive T cells measured by flow cytometry. Because profiling used bulk unsorted PBMCs, naive and antigen-experienced compartments could not be compared conclusively. Estimates of total diversity based on one million sequenced T cells were regarded as lower bounds and as underestimates.

This clonotype turned up a few times. Its target antigen remains unknown. No quality values exist for individual bases; no much larger clone is one base distant. Library preparation employed 5' RACE. The sequencing machine was an Illumina HiSeq 2500. The second PCR ran for about 7 to 11 cycles and used a J-beta primer mix along with a sample-barcoded 5' primer. A unique molecular identifier was introduced onto each TCR beta cDNA molecule by a template-switch 5' adaptor carrying 12 random nucleotides. At least 2.5 million CDR3-containing paired-end reads were obtained from each sample. All of the RNA was converted into first-strand cDNA using the Mint cDNA synthesis kit, with a TRBC-specific oligonucleotide serving as the primer. Following uracil-DNA glycosylase treatment, all cDNA underwent a first 18-cycle PCR with the universal primers M1SS and BC2_uni_R. The authors' pipeline ran thus. Normalization of each sample was performed by random selection of 1 million high-quality reads, each carrying a distinct molecular identifier. Instead of being binned into consensus sequences, reads with shared molecular identifiers were discarded. MiTCR, with a Q25 quality threshold and the strictest error-elimination algorithm, was used for CDR3 identification, clonotype clustering and error correction. A nonparametric unseen species model with Euler transformation was used to estimate lower-bound total TCR beta diversity. Using fastp at Q25 and MiXCR, TCRdb reprocessed the public reads and kept productive beta chains. Rows are unified per CDR3 protein, each entry keeping the most common DNA and genes. TCRdb's processing, not the authors', yielded these V and J calls. The sample data list around 1,600,000 distinct CDR3 sequences, and 42% of these were observed just once. The ten largest make up 4% of the sample.

V and J lose 5 bases and 0 bases, and a span of 14 bases separates them. The germline V gene (reference sequence) specifies DFQATT as CDR1 and SNEGSKA as CDR2. The CDR3 starts with the cysteine, ends with the phenylalanine, and has 14 residues. The retained sequence is limited to the CDR3, 42 bases, with the frame set at the first base. Donors were about 36 systemically healthy Caucasian individuals from Russia aged 6 to 90 years. Each donor gave about 10 milliliters of peripheral blood, drawn into EDTA-treated Vacutainer tubes. PBMCs were isolated by Ficoll-Paque density-gradient centrifugation, with at least 6 million obtained per sample. Trizol reagent was used to extract total RNA from the PBMCs, yielding at least 6 micrograms per sample. For every donor, flow cytometry on a PBMC aliquot measured the percentage of naive CD45RAhigh/CD27high T cells.

The V gene is TRBV20-1 and the J gene is TRBJ2-7; a tentative D call is TRBD2 (5 bases match). The sample taken for sequencing was blood. This receptor was taken from a woman between 18 and 29 years old in good health. The DNA is as follows: TGCAGTGCTCTTTCAGGAGGCCTCTCCTACGAGCAGTACTTC. This codes for CSALSGGLSYEQYF.